A selection of T cell receptor beta chains follows, all from one sample in a study of identifying expanded T cells in peripheral blood. TCRdb's table, derived via immunoSEQ multiplex PCR, lists solely in-frame clones and lacks some. The table records 70,000 or so clones, 90% of them present only once. What was sequenced was blood. The receptors come from a person between 18 and 70 years old in good health. Both conserved end residues are part of each CDR3. The D gene is left open where the match is weak. Size values are once, few and many counts, or a class for expanded clones, and some rows have none.

TRBD1 | TRBJ1-5 | NA | TRBV27 | TGTGCCAGCAGTTTAAGTCGACAGGGAGCCCAGCATTTT | CASSLSRQGAQHF
TRBD1 | TRBJ2-7 | NA | TRBV6-6 | TGTGCCAGCAGTTACCCCAGGACAGGGTTCGCCGAGCAGTACTTC | CASSYPRTGFAEQYF
TRBD1 | TRBJ1-6 | few | TRBV5-4 | TGTGCCAGCAGCGGGGGACAGGGGTCCGATCCTTATTCACCCCTCCACTTT | CASSGGQGSDPYSPLHF
NA | TRBJ2-1 | NA | TRBV5-6 | TGTGCCAGCAGCTTGGACAGGCGCTGGATCAATGAGCAGTTCTTC | CASSLDRRWINEQFF
NA | TRBJ2-7 | NA | TRBV5-1 | TGCGCCAGCAGCCTACTACCGGACAACGGGCTTGACTCCTACGAGCAGTACTTC | CASSLLPDNGLDSYEQYF
TRBD1 | TRBJ1-1 | NA | TRBV7-2 | TGTGCCAGCAGCTTTTACCCCGGACAGGGGAGAGCTTTCTTT | CASSFYPGQGRAFF
TRBD1 | TRBJ1-2 | NA | TRBV5-1 | TGCGCCAGCAGCTTGGTGTCCGGGACAGATCCCTATGGCTACACCTTC | CASSLVSGTDPYGYTF
NA | TRBJ1-1 | NA | TRBV7-2 | TGTGCCAGCAGCTTAAATAAAGGCAGCGCTGAAGCTTTCTTT | CASSLNKGSAEAFF
NA | TRBJ2-2 | NA | TRBV19 | TGTGCCAGTAGTATTTCGCCGGGGCCTGACGGGGAGCTGTTTTTT | CASSISPGPDGELFF
NA | TRBJ2-7 | NA | TRBV28 | TGTGCCCAGGAGGTGATAGGGCTAGGGGGTTGGCCTAGGTACGAGCAGTACTTC | CAQEVIGLGGWPRYEQYF
NA | TRBJ2-1 | NA | TRBV29-1 | TGCAGCGTTGTTCACGATGAGCAGTTCTTC | CSVVHDEQFF
NA | TRBJ1-3 | NA | TRBV6-5 | TGTGCCAGCAGTTACGCCGGGAGCTCTGGAAACACCATATATTTT | CASSYAGSSGNTIYF
NA | TRBJ2-1 | once | TRBV7-8 | TGTGCCAGCAGCAGAGGGACGCAGTACAATGAGCAGTTCTTC | CASSRGTQYNEQFF
NA | TRBJ2-2 | NA | TRBV6-4 | TGTGCCAGCAGTGAGGGGGGGAACACCGGGGAGCTGTTTTTT | CASSEGGNTGELFF
NA | TRBJ2-5 | NA | TRBV29-1 | TGCAGCGTTCAATGGGAGACCCAGTACTTC | CSVQWETQYF
NA | TRBJ1-5 | once | TRBV30 | TGTGCCTGGACCTCAGGGGATCGACAGCCCCAGCATTTT | CAWTSGDRQPQHF
NA | TRBJ2-7 | NA | TRBV11-3 | TGTGCCAGCAGCATAGGCGGGTCCAGGGGAATCTACGAGCAGTACTTC | CASSIGGSRGIYEQYF
NA | TRBJ1-5 | NA | TRBV27 | TGTGCCAGCCGGACGGGGGGAGGCAATCAGCCCCAGCATTTT | CASRTGGGNQPQHF
TRBD1 | TRBJ1-1 | NA | TRBV27 | TGTGCCAGCTTCCCTTCCCCCTTGACAGGGTCCCTGATAGAAGCTTTCTTT | CASFPSPLTGSLIEAFF
NA | TRBJ2-5 | NA | TRBV30 | TGTGCCTGGAGTGCCGGTTACCAAGAGACCCAGTACTTC | CAWSAGYQETQYF
NA | TRBJ2-1 | NA | TRBV2 | TGTGCCAGCAGTACAGACAGACTCTACAATGAGCAGTTCTTC | CASSTDRLYNEQFF
NA | TRBJ1-1 | NA | TRBV4-3 | TGCGCCAGCAGCCCCCGGGCGAACACTGAAGCTTTCTTT | CASSPRANTEAFF
NA | TRBJ1-5 | once | TRBV27 | TGTGCCAGCAGTTTTTCCGGGTTAAAGCCCCAGCATTTT | CASSFSGLKPQHF
TRBD2 | TRBJ2-2 | NA | TRBV6-4 | TGTGCCAGCAGCGCCGGGGGAGGGGACACCGGGGAGCTGTTTTTT | CASSAGGGDTGELFF
NA | TRBJ2-7 | once | TRBV27 | TGTGCCAGCAGTTTTGATCCAGACTACGAGCAGTACTTC | CASSFDPDYEQYF
NA | TRBJ1-1 | NA | TRBV30 | TGTGCCTGGAGTGTAGTCACTGAAGCTTTCTTT | CAWSVVTEAFF
TRBD2 | TRBJ2-5 | few | TRBV11-2 | TGTGCCAGCAGCCGTCGGACTAGCGGGGGAGGGTTGGAGACCCAGTACTTC | CASSRRTSGGGLETQYF
NA | TRBJ1-2 | few | TRBV10-3 | TGTGCCATCAGACGCGCGACAGACTATGGCTACACCTTC | CAIRRATDYGYTF
NA | TRBJ2-1 | NA | TRBV28 | TGTGCCAGCGGTCTCGGGCGAATAAGCTACAATGAGCAGTTCTTC | CASGLGRISYNEQFF
TRBD1 | TRBJ1-6 | few | TRBV30 | TGTGCCTGGAGTAGACAGGGAACTAATTCACCCCTCCACTTT | CAWSRQGTNSPLHF
TRBD2 | TRBJ2-5 | NA | TRBV27 | TGTGCCAGCAAACTAGCGGGAGGAGTGGAGACCCAGTACTTC | CASKLAGGVETQYF
NA | TRBJ2-3 | NA | TRBV9 | TGTGCCAGCAGCGTCCTCCTGGGATGGGCAGATACGCAGTATTTT | CASSVLLGWADTQYF
NA | TRBJ1-3 | NA | TRBV30 | TGTGCCTCGGGACACGCAAACACCATATATTTT | CASGHANTIYF
NA | TRBJ2-6 | NA | TRBV28 | TGTGCCAGCAGGGGGAGTGTCTCTGGGGCCAACGTCCTGACTTTC | CASRGSVSGANVLTF
NA | TRBJ2-3 | NA | TRBV5-1 | TGCGCCAGCAGGGAGGGCACAGATACGCAGTATTTT | CASREGTDTQYF
TRBD2 | TRBJ2-1 | NA | TRBV5-4 | TGTGCCAGCAGCTTGGAGGCTAGCGGGGGAGTTGAGCAGTTCTTC | CASSLEASGGVEQFF
NA | TRBJ1-1 | NA | TRBV29-1 | TGCAGCGTTGAGGGGGTATGGACTGAAGCTTTCTTT | CSVEGVWTEAFF
NA | TRBJ2-2 | NA | TRBV29-1 | TGCAGCGCGGGGGAAAGGGCCGGGGAGCTGTTTTTT | CSAGERAGELFF
NA | TRBJ2-2 | NA | TRBV5-6 | TGTGCCAGCAGCTTGACAGTAAACACCGGGGAGCTGTTTTTT | CASSLTVNTGELFF
NA | TRBJ2-7 | NA | TRBV4-3 | TGCGCCAGCAGCCAAGACCTAGCGACCGTCTACGAGCAGTACTTC | CASSQDLATVYEQYF
NA | TRBJ1-4 | NA | TRBV7-2 | TGTGCCAGCAGCCAGCGGACCGGGGAGGGAGAAAAACTGTTTTTT | CASSQRTGEGEKLFF
TRBD2 | TRBJ2-1 | few | TRBV9 | TGTGCCAGCAGCGTAGAACTAGCGGGAGTCCGTGAGCAGTTCTTC | CASSVELAGVREQFF
NA | TRBJ2-1 | NA | TRBV7-2 | TGTGCCAGCAGCCCAGGACGCGACCGGTTCTTC | CASSPGRDRFF
NA | TRBJ2-6 | NA | TRBV11-1 | TGTGCCAGCAGCTTGACAAGCCCCCTATGGGGGTCTGGGGCCAACGTCCTGACTTTC | CASSLTSPLWGSGANVLTF
TRBD1 | TRBJ2-7 | NA | TRBV15 | TGTGCCACCAGCAGGTCCAGGGGGCGTTACGAGCAGTACTTC | CATSRSRGRYEQYF
NA | TRBJ2-7 | NA | TRBV14 | TGTGCCAGCAGCCAAGGGAGGGGCCGTACCTACGAGCAGTACTTC | CASSQGRGRTYEQYF
TRBD1 | TRBJ1-1 | once | TRBV5-1 | TGCGCCAGCAGCTTGCGGGGACAGTTGAACACTGAAGCTTTCTTT | CASSLRGQLNTEAFF
NA | TRBJ1-4 | NA | TRBV2 | TGTGCCAGCAGGAGGTCGGGGATAACTAATGAAAAACTGTTTTTT | CASRRSGITNEKLFF
NA | TRBJ1-2 | NA | TRBV7-2 | TGTGCCAGCAGCTTTTTAGCCTCTAACTATGGCTACACCTTC | CASSFLASNYGYTF
NA | TRBJ1-2 | NA | TRBV20-1 | TGCAGTGTCCGGACTGGATTCGGCTACACCTTC | CSVRTGFGYTF
NA | TRBJ1-6 | few | TRBV25-1 | TGTGCCAGCAGTGCCGAACCCTCCTATAATTCACCCCTCCACTTT | CASSAEPSYNSPLHF
NA | TRBJ1-1 | NA | TRBV28 | TGTGCCAGCAGTCGAAGGGTATTGAACACTGAAGCTTTCTTT | CASSRRVLNTEAFF